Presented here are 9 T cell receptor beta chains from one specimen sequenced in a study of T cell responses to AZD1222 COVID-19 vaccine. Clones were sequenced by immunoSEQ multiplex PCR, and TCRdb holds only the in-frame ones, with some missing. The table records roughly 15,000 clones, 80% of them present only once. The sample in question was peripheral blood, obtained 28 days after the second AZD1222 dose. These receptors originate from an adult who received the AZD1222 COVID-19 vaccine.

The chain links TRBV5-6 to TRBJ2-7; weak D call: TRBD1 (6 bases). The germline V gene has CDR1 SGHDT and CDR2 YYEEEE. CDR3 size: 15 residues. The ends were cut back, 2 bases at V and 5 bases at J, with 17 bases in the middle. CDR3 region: CASSFTGQFFDEQYF. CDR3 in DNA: TGTGCCAGCAGCTTCACCGGACAGTTCTTCGACGAGCAGTACTTC.

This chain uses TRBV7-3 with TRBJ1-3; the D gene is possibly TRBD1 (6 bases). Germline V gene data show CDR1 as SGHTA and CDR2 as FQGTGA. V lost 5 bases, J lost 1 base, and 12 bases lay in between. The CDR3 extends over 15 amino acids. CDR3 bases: TGTGCCAGCAGCCCGCAGGGGTTATCTGGAAACACCATATATTTT. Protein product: CASSPQGLSGNTIYF.

The CDR3 reads CAWSGVSGNQETQYF. CDR3 DNA: TGTGCCTGGAGTGGGGTTAGCGGGAACCAAGAGACCCAGTACTTC. V gene TRBV30 combines with J gene TRBJ2-5, with TRBD2 identical over 8 bases. The ends lost 1 base at V and 0 bases at J; junction bases unmatched: 4. The CDR3 is made up of 15 amino acids. Per the germline V gene, CDR1 is GTSNPN and CDR2 is SVGIG (reference sequence).

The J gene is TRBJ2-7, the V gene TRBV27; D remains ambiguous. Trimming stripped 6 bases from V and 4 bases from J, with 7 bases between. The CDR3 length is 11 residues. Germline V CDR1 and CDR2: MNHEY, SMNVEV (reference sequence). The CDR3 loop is CASRGNYEQYF. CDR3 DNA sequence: TGTGCCAGCAGGGGGAATTACGAGCAGTACTTC.

The CDR3 protein is CASSPPGQGYLTDTQYF. The CDR3 DNA sequence: TGTGCCAGCTCACCTCCGGGACAGGGTTACCTCACAGATACGCAGTATTTT. V and J are TRBV18 and TRBJ2-3; 9 nucleotides line up with TRBD1. The germline CDR1 and CDR2 sequences are KGHSH and LQKENI. The CDR3 sequence is 17 residues long. The J segment lost 2 bases and the V segment lost 3 bases, leaving 9 bases of the junction unmatched.

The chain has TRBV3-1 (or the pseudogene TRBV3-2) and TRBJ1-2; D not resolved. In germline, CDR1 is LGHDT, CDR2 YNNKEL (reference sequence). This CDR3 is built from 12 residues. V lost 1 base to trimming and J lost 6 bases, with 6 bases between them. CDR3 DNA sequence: TGTGCCAGCAGCCAAGGGGCGGATGGCTACACCTTC. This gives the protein CASSQGADGYTF.

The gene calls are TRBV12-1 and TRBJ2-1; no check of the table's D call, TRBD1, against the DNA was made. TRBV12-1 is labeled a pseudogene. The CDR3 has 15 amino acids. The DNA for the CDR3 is TGTGCCAGCAGCTTCGGGCAGGGGGTTTACAATGAGCAGTTCTTC. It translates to CASSFGQGVYNEQFF.

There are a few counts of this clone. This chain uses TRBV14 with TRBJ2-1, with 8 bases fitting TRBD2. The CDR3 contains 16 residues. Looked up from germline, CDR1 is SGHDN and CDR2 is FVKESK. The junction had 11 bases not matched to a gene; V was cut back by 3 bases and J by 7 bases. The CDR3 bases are TGTGCCAGCAGCCATATTCCAGGACTAGCTCAGAATGAGCAGTTCTTC. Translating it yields CASSHIPGLAQNEQFF.

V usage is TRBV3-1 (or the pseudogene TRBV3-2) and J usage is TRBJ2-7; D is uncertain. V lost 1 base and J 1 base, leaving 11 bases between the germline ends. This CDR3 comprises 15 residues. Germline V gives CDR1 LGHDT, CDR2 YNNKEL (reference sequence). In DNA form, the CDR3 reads TGTGCCAGCAGCCAAGGGGGATGGGATTCCTACGAGCAGTACTTC. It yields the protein CASSQGGWDSYEQYF.